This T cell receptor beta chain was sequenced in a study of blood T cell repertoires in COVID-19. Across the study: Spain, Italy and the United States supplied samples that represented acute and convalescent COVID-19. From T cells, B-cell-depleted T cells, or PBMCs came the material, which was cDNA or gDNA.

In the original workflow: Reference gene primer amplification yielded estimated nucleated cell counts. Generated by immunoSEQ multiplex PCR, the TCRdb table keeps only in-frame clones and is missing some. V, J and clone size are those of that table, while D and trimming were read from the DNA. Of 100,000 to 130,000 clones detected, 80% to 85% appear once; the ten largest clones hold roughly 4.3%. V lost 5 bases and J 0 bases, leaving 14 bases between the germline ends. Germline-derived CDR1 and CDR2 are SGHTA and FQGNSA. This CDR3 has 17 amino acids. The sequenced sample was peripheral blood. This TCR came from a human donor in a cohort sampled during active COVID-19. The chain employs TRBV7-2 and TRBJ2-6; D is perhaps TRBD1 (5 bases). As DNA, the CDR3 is TGTGCCAGCAGCATCGACAGCAAAAGCTCTGGGGCCAACGTCCTGACTTTC. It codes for CASSIDSKSSGANVLTF.